The 9 T cell receptor beta chains given below trace back to one sample, sequenced in a study of CD8 T cells in Susac syndrome. Reverse transcription of about 0.5 to 1 ug RNA was carried out with random hexamers. TCRdb itself ran the immunoSEQ multiplex PCR reads through MiXCR, one entry per CDR3 protein. Altogether under 150,000 distinct CDR3 sequences are present, approximately 94% being singletons, with the ten largest covering 0.1% to 0.15%. The sample comprised CD4+ T cells from PBMCs. The origin of the receptors is a human donor with multiple sclerosis.

The CDR3 DNA is TGTGCCAGTAGTGTCGGGACAACTAACACTGAAGCTTTCTTT. Its translation is CASSVGTTNTEAFF. The V gene is TRBV19, the J gene TRBJ1-1; TRBD1 is a possible D gene (6 bases). Trimming removed 5 bases from V and 2 bases from J, with 12 bases in between. CDR3 size: 14 residues. Germline CDR1 reads LNHDA; CDR2 reads SQIVND (reference sequence).

This chain connects TRBV27 to TRBJ1-4; the D is unclear. Trimming stripped 5 bases from V and 4 bases from J, with 11 bases between. CDR3 length: 14 residues. Germline V lookup: CDR1 MNHEY, CDR2 SMNVEV (reference sequence). CDR3 sequence: CASSPRRVNEKLFF. The DNA for the CDR3 is TGTGCCAGCAGTCCACGGAGGGTTAATGAAAAACTGTTTTTT.

The chain uses TRBV6-2 or TRBV6-3 and TRBJ1-6, with a tentative D call TRBD1 (5 bases). V was cut by 3 bases and J by 9 bases, with 12 bases left in between. The CDR3 is made up of 14 amino acids. Germline V gene lookup returns CDR1 MNHEY and CDR2 SVGEGT. The CDR3 region is CASSYSEGRSPLHF. The CDR3 nucleotides read TGTGCCAGCAGTTATTCGGAGGGACGTTCACCCCTCCACTTT.

V and J are TRBV5-4 and TRBJ2-2; 7 nucleotides agree with TRBD2. The CDR3 runs to 13 residues. Per germline, CDR1 SGHNT and CDR2 YYREEE (reference sequence). The trim removed 6 bases at V and 6 bases at J, leaving 5 bases unmatched. CDR3 DNA: TGTGCCAGCAACTGGGGGGGGTCCGGGGAGCTGTTTTTT. This gives the protein CASNWGGSGELFF.

V gene TRBV6-5 combines with J gene TRBJ2-7; TRBD1 agrees at 10 bases. The length of the CDR3 is 15 residues. Germline CDR1 MNHEY, CDR2 SVGAGI. Trimming took 6 bases from V and 0 from J; bases not matched to a gene: 5. The CDR3 reads CASRPGQGSSYEQYF. CDR3 sequence (DNA): TGTGCCAGCAGGCCGGGACAGGGGAGCTCCTACGAGCAGTACTTC.

The V call is TRBV5-1, the J call TRBJ2-7, with 7 positions matching TRBD2. Trimming at V came to 2 bases and at J to 3 bases, leaving 8 bases not matched to a gene. Germline CDR1 and CDR2: SGHRS and YFSETQ. CDR3 length equals 15 residues. This CDR3 is CASSFGGGSDYEQYF. For the CDR3, the DNA is TGCGCCAGCAGCTTTGGGGGGGGGAGCGACTACGAGCAGTACTTC.

The gene calls are TRBV3-1 and TRBJ2-3; TRBD1 might be the D (7 bases). The germline gives CDR1 LGHDT, CDR2 YNNKEL (reference sequence). Trimming left V 4 bases short and J 5 bases short, with 16 bases between. The CDR3 contains 15 residues. The CDR3 region has the DNA TGTGCCAGCAGCCGGAGACTAGGGGGCGGAGATACGCAGTATTTT. Its translation is CASSRRLGGGDTQYF.

The chain joins TRBV7-9 to TRBJ2-5; 7 bases map to TRBD1. V shed 11 bases, J shed 2 bases, and the junction held 11 bases outside the gene matches. The CDR3 length is 14 residues. In germline, CDR1 is SEHNR, CDR2 FQNEAQ (reference sequence). This chain's CDR3 is CAGDQGVRQETQYF. The CDR3 nucleotides read TGTGCCGGGGACCAGGGGGTGAGGCAAGAGACCCAGTACTTC.

The chain carries TRBV20-1 and TRBJ1-2; tentatively, D is TRBD1 (5 bases). This CDR3 comprises 14 residues. The V end lost 0 bases, the J end lost 4 bases, and 12 bases lay between the germline ends. Germline assignment: CDR1 DFQATT and CDR2 SNEGSKA (reference sequence). The CDR3 DNA is TGCAGTGCTAGAGATCTCGACAGCATCTATGGCTACACCTTC. Residues: CSARDLDSIYGYTF.